This T cell receptor beta chain derives from a study of control samples from healthy donors and cancer patients. The V end was cut by 1 base, the J end by 1 base, with 2 bases between. This CDR3 has 12 amino acids. CDR1 LGHDT and CDR2 YNNKEL come from the germline V gene (reference sequence). With regard to this clone: The same CDR3 is also encoded by other DNA sequences in this sample.

Clones were sequenced by immunoSEQ multiplex PCR, and TCRdb holds only the in-frame ones, with some missing. The sample holds 260,000 or so clones; roughly 80% are singletons and the top ten take roughly 15%. The chain carries TRBV3-1 (or the pseudogene TRBV3-2) and TRBJ2-7; D is uncertain. The receptor was isolated from a woman aged 55 to 70 with lung cancer. The material sequenced was PBMCs. The CDR3 sequence is CASSQASYEQYF. The CDR3 DNA reads as TGTGCCAGCAGCCAAGCATCCTACGAGCAGTACTTC.